Described below is a single T cell receptor (beta chain) sequence and its context. Trimming removed 0 bases at V and 5 bases at J, with 15 bases between. Per germline, CDR1 MNHEY and CDR2 SMNVEV (reference sequence). This CDR3 has 16 residues. A single record per CDR3 protein comes from TCRdb applying MiXCR to the reads. The table includes fewer than 250,000 distinct CDR3 sequences, 25% to 30% detected once. This specimen belongs to a study of kidney transplant recipient with SARS-CoV-2 infection. This TCR was sampled from a male patient in his 30s who had COVID-19 and was a kidney transplant recipient. The graft donor may have given rise to some T cells. The specimen was a blood sample, collected at baseline and between days 110 and 120 from a kidney transplant recipient. The chain joins TRBV27 to TRBJ2-3; D is perhaps TRBD1 (6 bases). The CDR3 sequence: CASSLSMAGAGDTQYF. In DNA, the CDR3 is TGTGCCAGCAGTTTATCGATGGCAGGGGCAGGAGATACGCAGTATTTT.